One and the same sample provided the 2 T cell receptor beta chains below, sequenced in a study of T cells after yellow fever vaccination. Via MiXCR, TCRdb re-called the 5' RACE reads, giving one row per CDR3 protein. The sample yields a few hundred thousand distinct CDR3 sequences, under 9% seen once. The sample consisted of CD4+ T cells sorted from PBMCs, taken 5 days after the yellow fever booster vaccination. These receptors were obtained from a man younger than 30 who received the YFV17D yellow fever vaccine.

This chain connects TRBV11-2 to TRBJ2-1; weak D call: TRBD2 (6 bases). Germline V gives CDR1 SGHAT, CDR2 FQNNGV. The CDR3 consists of 13 residues. V was trimmed by 4 bases and J by 9 bases, leaving 13 bases between them. CDR3 sequence (DNA): TGTGCCAGCAGCTACAGACTAGGCGGTGAGCAGTTCTTC. It yields the protein CASSYRLGGEQFF.

This clonotype appeared many times. The chain recombines TRBV10-3 with TRBJ1-4; TRBD1 matches 8 bases. Germline CDR1 ENHRY, CDR2 SYGVKD. The CDR3 covers 14 residues. Unmatched junction bases numbered 5, after V lost 6 bases and J lost 5 bases. The DNA of the CDR3 is TGTGCCATCAGACCGGGACAGGACAATGAAAAACTGTTTTTT. This gives the protein CAIRPGQDNEKLFF.